These 22 T cell receptor beta chains share one sample of origin, sequenced in a study of OX40 agonist ivuxolimab in advanced cancers. The table came from immunoSEQ multiplex PCR; TCRdb's copy has only in-frame clones and leaves some out. Of around 100,000 clones in the sample, around 93% were seen once. The starting material was CD4+ or CD8+ T cells sorted from blood, obtained in a trial of the OX40 agonist ivuxolimab. Receptors originate from an adult with an advanced solid tumor such as melanoma, head and neck, liver or kidney cancer.

This chain links TRBV5-1 with TRBJ2-5; D may be TRBD2 (6 bases). The ends were cut back, 0 bases at V and 2 bases at J, with 17 bases in the middle. Germline V CDR1 and CDR2: SGHRS, YFSETQ. The CDR3 consists of 17 residues. CDR3 sequence: CASSLAVAGSGQETQYF. The CDR3 DNA sequence: TGCGCCAGCAGCTTGGCGGTGGCGGGATCTGGTCAAGAGACCCAGTACTTC.

J is TRBJ1-3 and V is TRBV28; perhaps TRBD1 as D (6 bases). Germline V gene data show CDR1 as MDHEN and CDR2 as SYDVKM. The CDR3 extends over 13 amino acids. V gave up 3 bases and J gave up 7 bases, with 10 bases separating them. CDR3: CASSLDSLNTIYF. The CDR3 DNA is TGTGCCAGCAGTTTGGACAGCTTGAACACCATATATTTT. The full variable domain, completed using reference TRBV28 and TRBJ1-3, is DVKVTQSSRYLVKRTGEKVFLECVQDMDHENMFWYRQDPGLGLRLIYFSYDVKMKEKGDIPEGYSVSREKKERFSLILESASTNQTSMYLCASSLDSLNTIYFGEGSWLTVV.

The chain has TRBV11-3 and TRBJ2-6, with D perhaps TRBD1 (5 bases). The germline CDR1 and CDR2 sequences are SGHNT and YENEEA. V lost 3 bases and J lost 0, with 12 bases in between. The CDR3 extends over 17 amino acids. The chain's CDR3 is CASSFRTSPSGANVLTF. The CDR3 DNA follows: TGTGCCAGCAGCTTTCGGACATCTCCCTCTGGGGCCAACGTCCTGACTTTC.

V gene TRBV5-5 combines with J gene TRBJ2-1; D may be TRBD1 or TRBD2 (5 bases each). The V end was cut by 3 bases, the J end by 8 bases, with 15 bases between. The germline V gene has CDR1 SGHKS and CDR2 YYEKEE (reference sequence). The CDR3 is made up of 14 amino acids. The CDR3 sequence: CASSSDPRGDEQFF. The CDR3 DNA reads as TGTGCCAGCAGCTCTGACCCCCGAGGGGATGAGCAGTTCTTC.

This chain links TRBV27 with TRBJ1-5, with D uncertain. Germline loops: CDR1 MNHEY, CDR2 SMNVEV (reference sequence). CDR3 length equals 13 residues. Trimming pared 5 bases from V and 4 bases from J, leaving 9 bases between. This CDR3 reads CASSLDGNQPQHF. The CDR3 nucleotides are TGTGCCAGCAGTCTGGACGGTAATCAGCCCCAGCATTTT.

The V call is TRBV5-1, the J call TRBJ2-1; D not certain. In germline, CDR1 is SGHRS, CDR2 YFSETQ. V lost 0 bases and J 7 bases, leaving 8 bases between the germline ends. This CDR3 contains 13 residues. This CDR3 is CASSLALENEQFF. The CDR3 DNA follows: TGCGCCAGCAGCTTGGCTCTAGAGAATGAGCAGTTCTTC. Full variable domain (rest looked up from reference TRBV5-1 and TRBJ2-1): KAGVTQTPRYLIKTRGQQVTLSCSPISGHRSVSWYQQTPGQGLQFLFEYFSETQRNKGNFPGRFSGRQFSNSRSEMNVSTLELGDSALYLCASSLALENEQFFGPGTRLTVL.

The chain uses TRBV19 and TRBJ1-3; D may be TRBD1 (6 bases). Germline CDR1 LNHDA, CDR2 SQIVND (reference sequence). The CDR3 spans 16 residues. The V gene lost 6 bases and the J gene lost 2 bases, with 17 bases spanning the gap. The CDR3 protein is CASRTGDRLTGNTIYF. The DNA of the CDR3 is TGTGCCAGTAGGACCGGCGACAGGTTAACTGGAAACACCATATATTTT.

The chain links TRBV10-1 to TRBJ1-5; D possibly corresponds to TRBD1 (6 bases). Trimming took off 7 bases at V and 5 bases at J, with 21 bases between the two ends. The CDR3 spans 16 residues. CDR1 is WNHNN and CDR2 is SYGVQD in the germline V gene (reference sequence). The CDR3 region has the DNA TGCGCCAGCATCTTGTCGAGCGGGACAATTCATCAGCCCCAGCATTTT. Translation: CASILSSGTIHQPQHF.

The CDR3 nucleotides are TGTGCCAGCAGCCGGACTAGCGTGAATGAGCAGTTCTTC. It specifies CASSRTSVNEQFF. The chain is built from TRBV7-2 and TRBJ2-1, with TRBD2 identical over 9 bases. CDR3 size: 13 residues. V shed 5 bases, J shed 7 bases, and the junction held 3 bases outside the gene matches. Germline CDR1 reads SGHTA; CDR2 reads FQGNSA.

The V call is TRBV4-3, the J call TRBJ2-1; possibly TRBD1 or TRBD2 for D (5 bases each). This CDR3 region has 17 residues. V lost 1 base, J lost 0 bases, and 13 bases lay in between. Per the germline V gene, CDR1 is LGHNA and CDR2 is YSLEER. The CDR3 DNA is TGCGCCAGCAGCCAAGCAACGGGGCTCAGCTCCTACAATGAGCAGTTCTTC. Translation gives CASSQATGLSSYNEQFF.

The V gene is TRBV28, the J gene TRBJ2-2; possible D gene TRBD1, 5 bases. Germline-derived CDR1 and CDR2 are MDHEN and SYDVKM. V lost 5 bases and J 3 bases, leaving 7 bases between the germline ends. CDR3 size: 13 residues. The DNA for the CDR3 is TGTGCCAGCAGTGCAGGGTACACCGGGGAGCTGTTTTTT. Protein sequence: CASSAGYTGELFF.

The chain has TRBV10-2 and TRBJ2-7; 9 nucleotides align to TRBD2. The CDR3 has 16 residues. With V trimmed by 5 bases and J by 6 bases, 14 bases remained unmatched. The germline V gene has CDR1 WSHSY and CDR2 SAAADI. This CDR3 reads CASSSLGGRADGEQYF. CDR3 DNA: TGCGCCAGCAGTTCCCTGGGCGGGAGGGCCGACGGCGAGCAGTACTTC.

V and J are TRBV5-6 and TRBJ2-5; 8 positions match TRBD1. V lost 2 bases, J lost 4 bases, and 10 bases stayed unmatched. The CDR3 runs to 16 residues. Germline V gene data show CDR1 as SGHDT and CDR2 as YYEEEE. The CDR3 is CASSFRFPGGLETQYF. The CDR3 nucleotides are TGTGCCAGCAGCTTCAGGTTCCCAGGGGGCTTAGAGACCCAGTACTTC.

The CDR3 coding sequence is TGTGCCAGCAGCTTAGCAGGACGCGAGCAGTACTTC. Protein sequence: CASSLAGREQYF. This chain uses TRBV7-2 with TRBJ2-5; no clear D. The J call may be mistaken, given a closer DNA end match to TRBJ2-7. This CDR3 region has 12 residues. Germline V lookup: CDR1 SGHTA, CDR2 FQGNSA.

The chain couples TRBV7-3 to TRBJ2-7, with no clear D. The CDR3 has 13 amino acids. V dropped 2 bases and J dropped 3 bases, with 8 bases sitting between them. Germline-derived CDR1 and CDR2 are SGHTA and FQGTGA. The chain's CDR3 is CASSLARHYEQYF. As DNA, the CDR3 is TGTGCCAGCAGCTTAGCCCGCCACTACGAGCAGTACTTC.

The rearrangement uses TRBV5-4 and TRBJ1-2; D uncertain. This CDR3 has 13 amino acids. Per the germline V gene, CDR1 is SGHNT and CDR2 is YYREEE (reference sequence). V lost 0 bases to trimming and J lost 6 bases, with 9 bases between them. Here the CDR3 DNA reads TGTGCCAGCAGCTTGGGGATACTAGATGGCTACACCTTC. Translation: CASSLGILDGYTF. Variable domain in full (rest from reference TRBV5-4 and TRBJ1-2): ETGVTQSPTHLIKTRGQQVTLRCSSQSGHNTVSWYQQALGQGPQFIFQYYREEENGRGNFPPRFSGLQFPNYSSELNVNALELDDSALYLCASSLGILDGYTFGSGTRLTVV.

The chain joins TRBV28 to TRBJ1-2; TRBD1 matches at 8 bases. This CDR3 comprises 14 residues. Germline assignment: CDR1 MDHEN and CDR2 SYDVKM. V was clipped by 7 bases and J by 4 bases; unmatched bases: 8. CDR3 sequence (DNA): TGTGCCAGCATGTCAGGACAGGGCTCCTATGGCTACACCTTC. Translated: CASMSGQGSYGYTF.

The chain links TRBV2 to TRBJ1-5; 7 positions agree with TRBD1. V dropped 7 bases and J dropped 6; count of bases not matched to a gene: 3. This CDR3 is 12 amino acids long. Germline V CDR1 and CDR2: SNHLY, FYNNEI. CDR3 bases: TGTGCCAGCAAGACAGGGTCTCAGCCCCAGCATTTT. Protein sequence: CASKTGSQPQHF.

The J gene is TRBJ1-3, the V gene TRBV5-1; D uncertain. V was pared by 1 base and J by 2 bases, with 10 bases between. CDR3 length equals 15 residues. Looked up from germline, CDR1 is SGHRS and CDR2 is YFSETQ. The CDR3 DNA is TGCGCCAGCAGCTTGAGGGATTTGACTGGAAACACCATATATTTT. Translated, it gives CASSLRDLTGNTIYF.

The chain links TRBV7-2 to TRBJ1-5; D possibly corresponds to TRBD1 (6 bases). Germline lookup yields CDR1 SGHTA and CDR2 FQGNSA. The CDR3 has 18 amino acids. V was pared by 2 bases and J by 0 bases, with 17 bases between. Written as DNA, the CDR3 is TGTGCCAGCAGCTTAAGGCCCTACACGGACAGTAGCAATCAGCCCCAGCATTTT. Its protein is CASSLRPYTDSSNQPQHF.

The chain couples TRBV4-2 to TRBJ2-7, with 12 bases that match TRBD2. The CDR3 covers 16 residues. V lost 1 base and J lost 9; bases outside the gene matches: 10. Germline CDR1 is LGHNA and CDR2 is YNFKEQ. The CDR3 region is CASSQGTSGTPGGQYF. The CDR3 nucleotides are TGTGCCAGCAGCCAAGGGACTAGCGGGACCCCCGGGGGGCAGTACTTC.

The chain is built from TRBV7-2 and TRBJ2-7; D unresolved. Trimming removed 4 bases from V and 5 bases from J, with 6 bases in between. The CDR3 loop spans 11 amino acids. The germline CDR1 and CDR2 sequences are SGHTA and FQGNSA. CDR3 sequence reads: CASSSLNEQYF. DNA of the CDR3: TGTGCCAGCAGCTCACTAAACGAGCAGTACTTC.